Presented here are 5 T cell receptor beta chains from one specimen sequenced in a study of EBV T-cell therapy then PD-1 blockade in nasopharyngeal carcinoma (dated by TCRdb to about 2021). This specimen's treatment or condition label, interpreted: AdE1-LMPpoly-expanded autologous EBV-specific T-cell therapy followed by anti-PD-1 nivolumab. Their antigens are not known. Library method: the immunoSEQ multiplex PCR assay. TCRdb stores this immuneACCESS table with in-frame sequences only. Part of the clones is absent; in the studies checked, under half of the shortfall reflects unresolved V genes, and no reason is known for the rest. This sample has some 17,000 clones in its table, and 80% to 85% of those were observed once. The ten largest make up under 30% of the sample. The specimen comprised CD8+ T cells from blood, sampled at day 0 from a patient whose treatment included autologous EBV-specific T cells and nivolumab. The origin of the receptors is a man between 40 and 49 years old with nasopharyngeal carcinoma.

This chain links TRBV19 with TRBJ1-5; maybe TRBD1 (5 bases). This CDR3 comprises 16 residues. V lost 1 base and J 3 bases, leaving 13 bases between the germline ends. In germline, CDR1 is LNHDA, CDR2 SQIVND (reference sequence). The CDR3 loop is CASSIVGGYNNQPQHF. CDR3 nucleotide sequence: TGTGCCAGTAGTATAGTTGGGGGTTATAACAATCAGCCCCAGCATTTT.

The rearrangement uses TRBV5-4 and TRBJ2-7, with 14 bases matching TRBD2. J was trimmed by 3 bases and V by 5 bases; bases with no gene match: 10. Germline-derived CDR1 and CDR2 are SGHNT and YYREEE (reference sequence). The CDR3 contains 17 residues. CDR3 bases: TGTGCCAGCAGACCCGGACTAGCGGGGGGTATGGTCTACGAGCAGTACTTC. It encodes CASRPGLAGGMVYEQYF.

CDR3 protein: CASSSWDRGKYEQYF. As DNA, the CDR3 is TGTGCCAGCAGTTCATGGGACAGGGGAAAGTACGAGCAGTACTTC. The chain has TRBV27 and TRBJ2-7, with TRBD1 matching over 10 bases. The CDR3 is 15 residues long. The germline V gene encodes CDR1 MNHEY and CDR2 SMNVEV (reference sequence). The ends lost 4 bases at V and 4 bases at J; junction bases unmatched: 7.

The CDR3 protein is CASSTRQDRHGTQYF. As DNA, the CDR3 is TGTGCCAGCAGTACTCGACAGGACCGCCATGGGACCCAGTACTTC. The chain uses TRBV27 and TRBJ2-5, with D possibly TRBD1 on 6 matching bases. From germline, CDR1 is MNHEY and CDR2 SMNVEV (reference sequence). With 5 bases removed from V and 7 bases from J, the gap between germline ends came to 20 bases. The CDR3 extends over 15 amino acids.

V usage is TRBV9 and J usage is TRBJ1-2; 11 bases match TRBD1. There are 14 residues in the CDR3. Per germline, CDR1 SGDLS and CDR2 YYNGEE. Trimming at V came to 3 bases and at J to 4 bases, leaving 2 bases not matched to a gene. The CDR3 sequence: CASSGGQGGYGYTF. The CDR3 nucleotides are TGTGCCAGCAGCGGGGGACAGGGGGGCTATGGCTACACCTTC.